This TCR beta chain was recovered during a study of blood T cells in healthy people across ages. Study-wide results and caveats: The fall in TCR beta diversity per million T cells was roughly linear with age. Relative to aged donors, long-lived donors carried more naive CD4+ cells and displayed higher diversity.

The length of the CDR3 is 14 residues. Trimming left V 6 bases short and J 4 bases short, with 15 bases between. The sample holds a few counts of this clonotype. Its target is not known. Primed by a sample-barcoded 5' primer and a J-beta primer mix, a second PCR proceeded for roughly 7 to 12 cycles. Each of the samples gave a minimum of 3 million paired-end reads that contained CDR3. TCRdb reprocessed the 5' RACE reads with MiXCR, giving one entry per CDR3 protein. The data contain 710,000 or so distinct CDR3 sequences, 22% of them seen just once; the ten biggest clones take up less than 25%. A minimum of 7 million PBMCs was isolated per sample.

The chain employs TRBV12-3 or TRBV12-4 and TRBJ2-5; no reliable D call. This TCR came from an older man in good health. The sequencing input was blood. The CDR3 reads CASSPTTVGETQYF. CDR3 bases: TGTGCCAGCAGCCCGACAACCGTGGGAGAGACCCAGTACTTC.